Listed here are 14 T cell receptor beta chains from one sample, sequenced in a study of blood T cell repertoires in COVID-19. Sequenced by immunoSEQ multiplex PCR; TCRdb stores in-frame clones only, minus some. Among around 250,000 clones listed, 80% to 85% were seen once. Sequencing was performed on peripheral blood. These receptors were collected from a man in his forties or fifties with active or convalescent COVID-19.

V usage is TRBV7-3 and J usage is TRBJ1-2; 8 nucleotides agree with TRBD1. After removal of 5 bases from V and 7 bases from J, the junction contained 6 bases not matched to a gene. Germline CDR1 reads SGHTA; CDR2 reads FQGTGA. The CDR3 contains 13 residues. CDR3: CASSPDRAGGYTF. CDR3 nucleotide sequence: TGTGCCAGCAGCCCGGACAGGGCCGGTGGCTACACCTTC.

The chain recombines TRBV30 with TRBJ2-4, with D perhaps TRBD1 (5 bases). The CDR3 runs 12 residues. V was trimmed by 3 bases and J by 8 bases, leaving 11 bases between them. The V gene's germline CDR1 is GTSNPN and CDR2 SVGIG (reference sequence). CDR3: CAWRSGADIQYF. CDR3 DNA: TGTGCCTGGAGGTCTGGGGCGGACATTCAGTACTTC. Full variable domain (missing parts from reference TRBV30 and TRBJ2-4): SQTIHQWPATLVQPVGSPLSLECTVEGTSNPNLYWYRQAAGRGLQLLFYSVGIGQISSEVPQNLSASRPQDRQFILSSKKLLLSDSGFYLCAWRSGADIQYFGAGTRLSVL.

This chain links TRBV6-2 or TRBV6-3 with TRBJ2-3; TRBD2 aligns across 8 bases. Germline CDR1 reads MNHEY; CDR2 reads SVGEGT. After removal of 5 bases from V and 0 bases from J, the junction contained 19 bases not matched to a gene. CDR3 size: 20 residues. The CDR3 region is CASSGPFGGGFSPSTDTQYF. The CDR3 DNA reads as TGTGCCAGCAGTGGCCCGTTCGGCGGGGGGTTCTCTCCTAGCACAGATACGCAGTATTTT.

The CDR3 nucleotides are TGTGCCAGCAGAGCAGCAGGGGGCAATCAGCCCCAGCATTTT. This gives the protein CASRAAGGNQPQHF. This rearrangement joins TRBV27 to TRBJ1-5; D possibly corresponds to TRBD1 (6 bases). Deletions cut 6 bases from V and 2 bases from J, with 11 bases between. Germline assignment: CDR1 MNHEY and CDR2 SMNVEV (reference sequence). This CDR3 has 14 residues.

This clone was observed a few times. V and J are TRBV7-3 and TRBJ2-1, with TRBD2 identical over 10 bases. Germline CDR1 and CDR2: SGHTA and FQGTGA. The CDR3 has 15 amino acids. The trim removed 4 bases at V and 4 bases at J, leaving 4 bases unmatched. The CDR3 DNA reads as TGTGCCAGCAGCTCATATAGCGGGGGGTACAATGAGCAGTTCTTC. This codes for CASSSYSGGYNEQFF.

The chain employs TRBV3-1 (or the pseudogene TRBV3-2) and TRBJ1-3; a weak D match, TRBD1 (5 bases). CDR1 and CDR2 (germline): LGHDT, YNNKEL (reference sequence). The germline V and J ends were trimmed by 2 bases and 7 bases, with 6 bases remaining between them. This CDR3 is built from 12 residues. The CDR3 is CASSQRGNTIYF. CDR3 bases: TGTGCCAGCAGCCAAAGGGGCAACACCATATATTTT.

The V gene is TRBV7-2, the J gene TRBJ1-4; 10 nucleotides align to TRBD1. The V segment lost 5 bases and the J segment 4 bases; nucleotides outside the gene matches: 10. Germline V lookup: CDR1 SGHTA, CDR2 FQGNSA. CDR3 length equals 17 residues. CDR3 loop: CASSQRGQGRGNEKLFF. The CDR3, as DNA: TGTGCCAGCAGCCAAAGGGGACAGGGGCGCGGTAATGAAAAACTGTTTTTT. The variable domain in full, completed from reference TRBV7-2 and TRBJ1-4, reads GAGVSQSPSNKVTEKGKDVELRCDPISGHTALYWYRQSLGQGLEFLIYFQGNSAPDKSGLPSDRFSAERTGGSVSTLTIQRTQQEDSAVYLCASSQRGQGRGNEKLFFGSGTQLSVL.

This clone appeared a single time. The chain recombines TRBV7-8 with TRBJ1-2, with D perhaps matching TRBD1 (5 bases). The V end was cut by 5 bases, the J end by 8 bases, with 15 bases between. The CDR3 has 13 residues. Germline values: CDR1 SGHVS, CDR2 FQNEAQ. CDR3 sequence reads: CASSLGQLKGYTF. CDR3 DNA sequence: TGTGCCAGCAGCCTAGGACAACTGAAAGGCTACACCTTC.

The chain couples TRBV13 to TRBJ2-2; 7 bases fit TRBD1. CDR1 and CDR2 (germline): PRHDT, FYEKMQ (reference sequence). The CDR3 length is 16 residues. V lost 6 bases, J lost 0 bases, and 7 bases stayed unmatched. The CDR3 DNA reads TGTGCCAGCAGACTACGACAGGGCCCGAACACCGGGGAGCTGTTTTTT. Translation gives CASRLRQGPNTGELFF.

J is TRBJ1-1 and V is TRBV5-6; D is unresolved. This CDR3 is 13 amino acids long. Trimming took 4 bases from V and 5 from J, leaving 12 bases between them. Germline V gives CDR1 SGHDT, CDR2 YYEEEE. The DNA for the CDR3 is TGTGCCAGCAGCCCCTCTGCGCGGACTGAAGCTTTCTTT. Translating it yields CASSPSARTEAFF.

CDR3 DNA: TGTGCCAGCAGCTGGCTAGCGGGGGGCGGGTTAGATACGCAGTATTTT. Translating gives CASSWLAGGGLDTQYF. The chain couples TRBV7-9 to TRBJ2-3; 11 bases fit TRBD2. After removal of 4 bases from V and 5 bases from J, the junction contained 8 bases not matched to a gene. This CDR3 spans 16 amino acids. The germline gives CDR1 SEHNR, CDR2 FQNEAQ (reference sequence).

The chain joins TRBV5-1 to TRBJ2-4, with 7 bases lining up with TRBD1. Germline assignment: CDR1 SGHRS and CDR2 YFSETQ. Trimming removed 3 bases from V and 4 bases from J; junction bases left unmatched: 7. The CDR3 is 15 amino acids. CDR3 in DNA: TGCGCCAGCAGCTCGACCACGGGACAGAAAAACATTCAGTACTTC. Amino acid sequence: CASSSTTGQKNIQYF.

The rearrangement uses TRBV6-6 and TRBJ2-4; perhaps TRBD1 as D (5 bases). Germline assignment: CDR1 MNHNY and CDR2 SVGAGI (reference sequence). CDR3 length: 15 residues. With 0 bases removed from V and 7 bases from J, the gap between germline ends came to 13 bases. The CDR3 protein is CASSYSIRERNIQYF. The CDR3 DNA follows: TGTGCCAGCAGTTACTCTATCAGGGAACGGAACATTCAGTACTTC.

This chain connects TRBV5-1 to TRBJ2-1, with 8 bases that match TRBD1. CDR3 length: 14 amino acids. V shed 0 bases, J shed 7 bases, and the junction held 3 bases outside the gene matches. CDR1 SGHRS and CDR2 YFSETQ come from the germline V gene. This CDR3 reads CASSLVDRVNEQFF. In nucleotides, the CDR3 is TGCGCCAGCAGCTTGGTGGACAGGGTAAATGAGCAGTTCTTC.